This T cell receptor beta chain was profiled in a study of post-analysis software for immune sequencing data. Study observations and caveats: Five or six TRBV segments, TRBV5-6, TRBV5-1 and TRBV20-1 among them, were found more frequent in patients than controls.

CDR3 length equals 16 residues. The authors incorporated unique molecular identifiers into the TCR beta cDNA libraries. TCRdb used MiXCR to reprocess the PCR reads, holding one entry per CDR3 protein. The repertoire consists of 400,000 to 500,000 distinct CDR3 sequences, with more than 30% occurring once and the leading ten covering around 8%. Concerning this clonotype: Antigen: not known.

The TCR originated in a girl between 2 and 10 years old with multiple sclerosis. Sequenced input: blood. The chain combines TRBV21-1 with TRBJ2-7; the table's D call TRBD1 went unverified against the DNA. TRBV21-1 is a known pseudogene. CDR3 residues: CASSKECRGQPPEQYF. CDR3 nucleotide sequence: TGTGCCAGCAGCAAAGAGTGTAGGGGACAGCCCCCCGAGCAGTACTTC.